Listed below are T cell receptor beta chains from one sample, sequenced in a study of response to subunit inactivated influenza vaccine. In TCRdb, the RT-PCR reads were re-called with MiXCR into one record per CDR3 protein. This table has 300,000 to 350,000 distinct CDR3 sequences, 22% appearing once. Source: PBMCs from blood, taken approximately 20 months after vaccination. These receptor sequences come from a man in his fifties or sixties who received an inactivated influenza vaccine. The CDR3 runs from the conserved cysteine through the conserved F or W. Fields, in order: J gene, D gene, clone size, V gene, CDR3 protein, CDR3 DNA. A D gene is named only where the DNA matches it firmly. Only some rows state a clone size, as once, few, many or a class for expanded clones.

>TRBJ2-7|TRBD2|-|TRBV6-5
CASSSLAGATYEQYF
TGTGCCAGCAGTTCCCTAGCGGGAGCCACCTACGAGCAGTACTTC
>TRBJ2-5|-|-|TRBV12-3/TRBV12-4
CASSRPQETQYF
TGTGCCAGCTCCAGGCCACAAGAGACCCAGTACTTC
>TRBJ2-3|TRBD2|once|TRBV20-1
CSANLRERGTQYF
TGCAGTGCTAATTTGCGGGAGCGTGGTACGCAGTATTTT
>TRBJ2-7|-|-|TRBV4-3
CASSQGAGSGEQYF
TGCGCCAGCAGCCAAGGGGCAGGGAGCGGCGAGCAGTACTTC
>TRBJ1-3|-|-|TRBV30
CAWSGGNTIYF
TGTGCCTGGAGTGGGGGAAACACCATATATTTT
>TRBJ1-1|-|few|TRBV5-1
CASSGRGWNTEAFF
TGCGCCAGCAGCGGCCGTGGGTGGAACACTGAAGCTTTCTTT
>TRBJ1-6|-|-|TRBV7-2
CASSSMMVPSVNSPLHF
TGTGCCAGCAGCTCAATGATGGTCCCCAGCGTCAATTCACCCCTCCACTTT
>TRBJ2-2|-|-|TRBV20-1
CSARDLTGELFF
TGCAGTGCTAGAGATCTGACCGGGGAGCTGTTTTTT
>TRBJ1-6|-|-|TRBV12-3/TRBV12-4
CASSFIVENSPLHF
TGTGCCAGCAGTTTTATCGTAGAGAATTCACCCCTCCACTTT
>TRBJ1-3|-|few|TRBV20-1
CSAQHTGTGNTIYF
TGCAGTGCTCAACACACAGGGACCGGAAACACCATATATTTT